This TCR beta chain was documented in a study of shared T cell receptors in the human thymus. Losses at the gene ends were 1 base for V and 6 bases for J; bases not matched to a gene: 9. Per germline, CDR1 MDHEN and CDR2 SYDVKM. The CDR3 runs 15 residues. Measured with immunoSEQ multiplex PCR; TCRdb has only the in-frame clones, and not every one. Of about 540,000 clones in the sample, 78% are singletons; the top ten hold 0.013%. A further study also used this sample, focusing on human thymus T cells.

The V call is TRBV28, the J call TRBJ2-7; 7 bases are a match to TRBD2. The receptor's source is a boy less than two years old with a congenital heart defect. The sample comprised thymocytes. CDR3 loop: CASSLFGFGGGEQYF. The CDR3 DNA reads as TGTGCCAGCAGTTTATTTGGCTTCGGCGGGGGCGAGCAGTACTTC.